This TCR beta chain was sequenced in a study of Ad26.COV2.S vaccination and SARS-CoV-2 variants. Generated by immunoSEQ multiplex PCR, the TCRdb table keeps only in-frame clones and is missing some. This table holds 350,000 to 500,000 clones, roughly 88% found once. Treatment in this sample: 15 to 20 received Ad26.COV2.S at low or high dose, single or two shots; about 5 received placebo; per-sample allocation not given. Day 63 following the first vaccine or placebo injection was when the samples were taken. The V and J ends lost 6 bases and 4 bases respectively, with 16 bases between them. CDR1 is SNHLY, CDR2 FYNNEI, per germline. The CDR3 runs to 15 residues.

The clonotype comes from a person between 18 and 65 years old who received the Ad26.COV2.S COVID-19 vaccine or a placebo. This specimen was peripheral blood, taken in a trial of Ad26.COV2.S vaccine versus placebo. The chain is built from TRBV2 and TRBJ2-1, with TRBD1 as a possible D gene (6 bases). The DNA of the CDR3 is TGTGCCAGCAGCTCCACAGGACAGCGATACAATGAGCAGTTCTTC. It encodes CASSSTGQRYNEQFF.